Listed below are T cell receptor beta chains from one sample, sequenced in a study of blood T cells in healthy people across ages. TCRdb reprocessed the 5' RACE reads with MiXCR, giving one entry per CDR3 protein. Counted here are roughly 550,000 distinct CDR3 sequences, less than 25% occurring once; the ten biggest clones make up under 9%. This sample also appeared in a second study, on T cells of mothers and their children.

Sample: blood. The receptors here all came from a boy under 18 in good health. Each CDR3 is given with its conserved first and last residue. The order of the fields is clone size, V gene, D gene, J gene, CDR3 protein, CDR3 DNA. The D gene is left open where the match is weak. Size is omitted from some rows. Given values are once, few, many or a class for expanded clones.

many	TRBV5-5	TRBD1	TRBJ2-7	CASSLDRVGTGVVYEQYF	TGTGCCAGCAGCTTGGATAGGGTCGGGACAGGGGTCGTCTACGAGCAGTACTTC
-	TRBV2	TRBD1	TRBJ2-2	CATRTQGAITGELFF	TGTGCCACCCGCACACAGGGGGCAATAACCGGGGAGCTGTTTTTT
-	TRBV4-1	-	TRBJ2-7	CASSQEVSWRTLVYEQYF	TGCGCCAGCAGCCAGGAAGTGTCGTGGCGGACTCTGGTCTACGAGCAGTACTTC
few	TRBV4-3	-	TRBJ2-1	CASSQESPGSGRHEQFF	TGCGCCAGCAGCCAAGAATCCCCAGGCTCGGGTAGGCATGAGCAGTTCTTC
-	TRBV5-5	-	TRBJ2-1	CASSTGDRGGYNEQFF	TGTGCCAGCAGCACCGGGGATAGGGGGGGCTACAATGAGCAGTTCTTC
few	TRBV7-2	TRBD2	TRBJ2-1	CASSPQTSGGLNEQFF	TGTGCCAGCAGCCCACAGACTAGCGGGGGTCTCAATGAGCAGTTCTTC
many	TRBV24-1	TRBD1	TRBJ2-1	CATSVTGRSYNEQFF	TGTGCCACCAGTGTGACAGGGCGCTCCTACAATGAGCAGTTCTTC
few	TRBV27	-	TRBJ2-7	CASSFTIMGAYEQYF	TGTGCCAGCAGTTTTACGATTATGGGGGCCTACGAGCAGTACTTC
-	TRBV12-3/TRBV12-4	-	TRBJ2-2	CASSDDGRYTGELFF	TGTGCCAGCAGTGATGACGGGCGGTACACCGGGGAGCTGTTTTTT
few	TRBV28	TRBD2	TRBJ2-7	CASGTGTRVYEQYF	TGTGCCAGCGGGACCGGGACTAGAGTCTACGAGCAGTACTTC
many	TRBV5-1	TRBD1	TRBJ2-5	CASSLTGGETQYF	TGTGCCAGCAGCTTAACAGGGGGAGAGACCCAGTACTTC
few	TRBV6-6	-	TRBJ2-1	CASSYLSSAGYNEQFF	TGTGCCAGCAGTTACCTGTCTAGCGCGGGATACAATGAGCAGTTCTTC
-	TRBV5-5	-	TRBJ1-1	CASSRGVPEAFF	TGTGCCAGCAGCCGGGGGGTGCCTGAAGCTTTCTTT
few	TRBV4-3	TRBD1	TRBJ2-7	CASSQDPYRGTSEQYF	TGCGCCAGCAGCCAAGATCCTTACAGGGGAACCTCCGAGCAGTACTTC
-	TRBV2	TRBD1	TRBJ1-6	CASLLEGTGLMSLHF	TGTGCCAGCCTACTGGAAGGGACAGGGCTAATGTCCCTCCACTTT
few	TRBV27	TRBD2	TRBJ2-5	CASSLSGAGETQYF	TGTGCCAGCAGTTTAAGCGGGGCCGGCGAGACCCAGTACTTC
few	TRBV6-2/TRBV6-3	TRBD2	TRBJ2-3	CASSYNGGAADTQYF	TGTGCCAGCAGTTACAACGGGGGGGCAGCAGATACGCAGTATTTT
few	TRBV14	-	TRBJ2-2	CASSQVFPGELFF	TGTGCCAGCAGCCAAGTGTTTCCCGGGGAGCTGTTTTTT
-	TRBV4-1	TRBD2	TRBJ2-5	CASSQDFGAGDPETQYF	TGCGCCAGCAGCCAAGATTTCGGAGCGGGAGATCCAGAGACCCAGTACTTC
-	TRBV29-1	TRBD1	TRBJ1-2	CSGRDSPNYGYTF	TGCAGCGGACGGGACAGCCCTAACTATGGCTACACCTTC
-	TRBV4-3	-	TRBJ1-2	CASSQGPSPYGYTF	TGCGCCAGCAGCCAAGGTCCTAGTCCCTATGGCTACACCTTC
once	TRBV27	TRBD2	TRBJ2-3	CASSPRTSGKDTQYF	TGTGCCAGCAGTCCAAGGACTAGTGGAAAGGATACGCAGTATTTT
few	TRBV29-1	-	TRBJ1-2	CSVSAQWYRYYGYTF	TGCAGCGTTAGTGCGCAATGGTACCGATACTATGGCTACACCTTC
few	TRBV27	TRBD1	TRBJ1-2	CASSLYDDRGFYGYTF	TGTGCCAGCAGTTTATACGACGACAGGGGATTCTATGGCTACACCTTC
-	TRBV28	TRBD2	TRBJ2-1	CASSFPSGGALSEQFF	TGTGCCAGCAGTTTCCCCAGCGGGGGGGCTTTGAGTGAGCAGTTCTTC
-	TRBV6-2/TRBV6-3	TRBD2	TRBJ2-7	CASSYLPSGSEQYF	TGTGCCAGCAGTTACCTTCCTAGCGGGAGCGAGCAGTACTTC
few	TRBV29-1	-	TRBJ2-7	CSVTGTLGADEQYF	TGCAGCGTGACTGGGACCTTGGGCGCGGACGAGCAGTACTTC
few	TRBV20-1	TRBD2	TRBJ2-5	CSASKIAGWEETQYF	TGCAGTGCTAGCAAAATAGCGGGGTGGGAAGAGACCCAGTACTTC
-	TRBV7-9	-	TRBJ2-3	CASSLRDTDTQYF	TGTGCCAGCAGCTTACGGGACACAGATACGCAGTATTTT
-	TRBV12-3/TRBV12-4	TRBD2	TRBJ2-2	CASRRLAGESGELFF	TGTGCCAGCAGGCGACTAGCGGGAGAGTCCGGGGAGCTGTTTTTT
many	TRBV29-1	-	TRBJ2-7	CSVGEQDFTYEQYF	TGCAGCGTTGGCGAACAGGACTTTACCTACGAGCAGTACTTC
-	TRBV6-1	-	TRBJ2-7	CASFDTSSYEQYF	TGTGCCAGCTTCGACACTTCCTCCTACGAGCAGTACTTC
few	TRBV28	-	TRBJ1-2	CASSLSSGDDGYTF	TGTGCCAGCAGTTTATCTAGCGGAGACGATGGCTACACCTTC
few	TRBV27	-	TRBJ1-3	CASSLRYSGNTIYF	TGTGCCAGCAGTTTACGGTACTCTGGAAACACCATATATTTT
-	TRBV12-3/TRBV12-4	-	TRBJ1-3	CASNSPSGNTIYF	TGTGCCAGCAATTCCCCCTCTGGAAACACCATATATTTT
few	TRBV21-1	-	TRBJ1-5	CASSKALGVSYMCNQPQHF	-
-	TRBV6-2/TRBV6-3	TRBD2	TRBJ2-5	CASSYPSGTFQETQYF	TGTGCCAGCAGTTACCCTAGCGGGACCTTCCAAGAGACCCAGTACTTC
-	TRBV21-1	-	TRBJ2-5	CASSKGGTSGGCQETQYF	TGTGCCAGCAGCAAAGGCGGGACTAGCGGGGGGTGCCAAGAGACCCAGTACTTC
-	TRBV5-1	-	TRBJ2-5	CASSLVGGLSQETQYF	TGCGCCAGCAGCTTGGTAGGGGGGCTCAGCCAGGAGACCCAGTACTTC
few	TRBV4-3	-	TRBJ2-7	CASSQGASSYEQYF	TGCGCCAGCAGCCAAGGGGCCAGCTCCTACGAGCAGTACTTC
-	TRBV4-3	-	TRBJ2-7	CASSQAAVSSYEQYF	TGCGCCAGCAGCCAAGCAGCGGTTAGCTCCTACGAGCAGTACTTC
-	TRBV6-6	TRBD1	TRBJ1-2	CASSSPGQGVGGYTF	TGTGCCAGCAGTTCTCCGGGACAGGGTGTCGGGGGCTACACCTTC
-	TRBV29-1	-	TRBJ1-3	CSVAPRGNTIYF	TGCAGCGTTGCTCCCCGTGGAAACACCATATATTTT
many	TRBV5-6	-	TRBJ1-2	CASSYPERGQHGYTF	TGTGCCAGCAGCTACCCCGAGCGGGGGCAACATGGCTACACCTTC
-	TRBV2	-	TRBJ2-7	CASSAREARRLGFSYEQYF	TGTGCCAGCAGCGCCAGGGAGGCGAGACGATTAGGGTTCTCCTACGAGCAGTACTTC
-	TRBV20-1	TRBD1	TRBJ1-5	CSADHEQGEPQHF	TGCAGTGCAGATCACGAACAGGGGGAGCCCCAGCATTTT
-	TRBV5-1	TRBD1	TRBJ2-7	CASSLGGQSGEQYF	TGCGCCAGCAGCTTGGGGGGACAGTCGGGTGAGCAGTACTTC
-	TRBV28	TRBD2	TRBJ2-1	CASSLLVLGGRSYNEQFF	TGTGCCAGCAGTTTATTAGTGTTGGGCGGGAGGAGTTACAATGAGCAGTTCTTC
-	TRBV7-8	-	TRBJ1-2	CASSSQVVSGYTF	TGTGCCAGCAGCTCCCAAGTCGTGAGTGGCTACACCTTC